This passage covers 21 T cell receptor beta chains from one sample sequenced in a study of CD8 T cells in Susac syndrome. An input of about 0.5 to 1 ug of RNA was subjected to reverse transcription using random hexamers. TCRdb reprocessed the immunoSEQ multiplex PCR reads with MiXCR, giving one entry per CDR3 protein. This table has 160,000 or so distinct CDR3 sequences, 92% appearing once. The sequenced sample was CD4+ T cells from PBMCs. These receptors were taken from a human donor in good health.

This rearrangement joins TRBV5-1 to TRBJ2-6; no clear D gene. This CDR3 is 14 amino acids long. The ends were cut back, 2 bases at V and 2 bases at J, with 5 bases in the middle. Germline V lookup: CDR1 SGHRS, CDR2 YFSETQ. CDR3 nucleotide sequence: TGCGCCAGCAGCTTAAGACCTGGGGCCAACGTCCTGACTTTC. It yields the protein CASSLRPGANVLTF.

J is TRBJ2-7 and V is TRBV6-4; no clear D. The germline V gene encodes CDR1 MRHNA and CDR2 SNTAGT. This CDR3 is built from 14 residues. V was clipped by 3 bases and J by 0 bases, with 9 bases between them. The CDR3: CASSETPFSYEQYF. In DNA, the CDR3 is TGTGCCAGCAGTGAGACTCCATTCTCCTACGAGCAGTACTTC.

This rearrangement joins TRBV7-9 to TRBJ1-1; perhaps TRBD1 as D (6 bases). CDR3 length: 14 amino acids. Germline assignment: CDR1 SEHNR and CDR2 FQNEAQ (reference sequence). Trimming took off 5 bases at V and 3 bases at J, with 13 bases between the two ends. CDR3 residues: CASSIQQGDTEAFF. In nucleotides, the CDR3 is TGTGCCAGCAGCATACAACAGGGTGACACTGAAGCTTTCTTT.

There are a few counts of this clonotype. V and J are TRBV6-2 or TRBV6-3 and TRBJ2-7, with TRBD2 matching 9 bases. V dropped 6 bases and J dropped 2; count of bases not matched to a gene: 2. Germline lookup yields CDR1 MNHEY and CDR2 SVGEGT. The CDR3 runs to 13 residues. CDR3 DNA sequence: TGTGCCAGCAGGCGGGGGGGCACCTACGAGCAGTACTTC. Amino acids: CASRRGGTYEQYF.

The CDR3 region has the DNA TGTGCCAGCAGCCTGGGGCAGGGGCGGATAGCTTTCTTT. Translation gives CASSLGQGRIAFF. V is TRBV7-3 and J is TRBJ1-1, with a tentative D call TRBD1 (6 bases). From germline, CDR1 is SGHTA and CDR2 FQGTGA. Between the trimmed V and J ends, which lost 5 bases and 10 bases, there was a span of 17 bases. The CDR3 spans 13 residues.

The chain carries TRBV5-1 and TRBJ1-2; 8 bases are a match to TRBD1. The V gene end was trimmed by 4 bases and the J gene end by 5 bases; junction bases not matched to a gene: 7. The CDR3 has 14 residues. CDR1 and CDR2 (germline): SGHRS, YFSETQ. CDR3 nucleotide sequence: TGCGCCAGCAGCCCCGGACAGGGAATATATGGCTACACCTTC. It encodes CASSPGQGIYGYTF.

The chain is built from TRBV3-1 and TRBJ1-5; D unresolved. CDR1 and CDR2 (germline): LGHDT, YNNKEL (reference sequence). The CDR3 has 13 amino acids. V was cut by 3 bases and J by 4 bases, with 7 bases left in between. The CDR3 DNA reads as TGTGCCAGCAGCCAGAGGGAGAATCAGCCCCAGCATTTT. It encodes CASSQRENQPQHF.

The chain combines TRBV12-3 or TRBV12-4 with TRBJ1-5; D gene ambiguous. V was pared by 5 bases and J by 2 bases, with 13 bases between. The CDR3 has 15 residues. For the CDR3, the DNA is TGTGCCAGCAGTCCGGGCTCCATGCGCAATCAGCCCCAGCATTTT. Its translation: CASSPGSMRNQPQHF.

Note on this clonotype: The junction and the germline gene differ at one end; a read error may be behind it. The chain links TRBV29-1 to TRBJ2-7, with 10 bases aligning to TRBD2. This CDR3 has 13 amino acids. CDR1 and CDR2 (germline): SQVTM, ANQGSEA. CDR3 in DNA: TGCAGCGTCGAAGAATGGACTAGCGGTCCTCAGTACTTC. As protein: CSVEEWTSGPQYF.

This clonotype was counted a single time. The genes are TRBV18 and TRBJ2-7; 7 nucleotides agree with TRBD1. Germline V gene data show CDR1 as KGHSH and CDR2 as LQKENI. CDR3 size: 15 residues. V was clipped by 0 bases and J by 0 bases; unmatched bases: 2. The CDR3 sequence: CASSPPAGGSYEQYF. CDR3 in DNA: TGTGCCAGCTCACCACCGGCAGGGGGCTCCTACGAGCAGTACTTC.

This rearrangement joins TRBV6-2 or TRBV6-3 to TRBJ2-5; the D is unclear. CDR3 length: 17 residues. V was pared by 5 bases and J by 0 bases, with 19 bases between. Germline V gene sequence: CDR1 MNHEY, CDR2 SVGEGT. The CDR3 region is CASSLTHRGVHQETQYF. CDR3 nucleotides: TGTGCCAGCAGTCTTACTCATCGCGGCGTACACCAAGAGACCCAGTACTTC.

The chain has TRBV6-4 and TRBJ2-6, with D unclear. CDR1 is MRHNA, CDR2 SNTAGT, per germline. The CDR3 runs 14 residues. Between the trimmed V and J ends, which lost 4 bases and 0 bases, there was a span of 4 bases. CDR3 sequence (DNA): TGTGCCAGCAGTGGGAGCTCTGGGGCCAACGTCCTGACTTTC. Translating gives CASSGSSGANVLTF.

The CDR3 DNA sequence: TGTGCCAGCAGCCGAGGGTCGTTGGGGCCCGCAGAGACCCAGTACTTC. Translated, it gives CASSRGSLGPAETQYF. The chain is built from TRBV7-9 and TRBJ2-5; D could derive from TRBD1 or TRBD2 (5 bases each). The ends were cut back, 5 bases at V and 4 bases at J, with 20 bases in the middle. Germline CDR1 and CDR2: SEHNR and FQNEAQ (reference sequence). The CDR3 covers 16 residues.

This chain uses TRBV30 with TRBJ1-1; possible D gene TRBD1, 5 bases. The CDR3 length is 12 residues. Germline V lookup: CDR1 GTSNPN, CDR2 SVGIG (reference sequence). The V and J ends lost 2 bases and 11 bases respectively, with 15 bases between them. The CDR3 DNA sequence: TGTGCCTGGAGTAGGTCAGGGCAAGAGGCTTTCTTT. Translating gives CAWSRSGQEAFF.

This rearrangement joins TRBV20-1 to TRBJ2-1; TRBD1 agrees at 7 bases. Germline lookup yields CDR1 DFQATT and CDR2 SNEGSKA (reference sequence). The CDR3 runs to 13 residues. The CDR3 region is CSSPDRAYNEQFF. The CDR3 DNA reads TGCAGCTCCCCAGACAGGGCGTACAATGAGCAGTTCTTC.

The rearrangement uses TRBV28 and TRBJ2-2; 7 bases are a match to TRBD2. The junction had 7 bases not matched to a gene; V was cut back by 4 bases and J by 5 bases. CDR1 and CDR2 from the germline V gene are MDHEN and SYDVKM. This CDR3 has 15 residues. The CDR3 nucleotides read TGTGCCAGCAGTTCCGGCGGGAGAGGAACCGGGGAGCTGTTTTTT. Translated, it gives CASSSGGRGTGELFF.

The chain's CDR3 is CASSPMTGNQPQHF. The CDR3 DNA sequence: TGTGCCAGCTCACCGATGACAGGGAATCAGCCCCAGCATTTT. J is TRBJ1-5 and V is TRBV18; 7 nucleotides agree with TRBD1. The CDR3 totals 14 residues. Trimming at V came to 3 bases and at J to 4 bases, leaving 3 bases not matched to a gene. Germline loops: CDR1 KGHSH, CDR2 LQKENI.

The J gene is TRBJ2-3, the V gene TRBV11-1; TRBD2 aligns across 8 bases. CDR1 and CDR2 from the germline V gene are SGHAT and FQDESV (reference sequence). V was clipped by 0 bases and J by 6 bases; unmatched bases: 20. The CDR3 consists of 20 residues. The CDR3 loop reads CASSLARPSGRIQTPDTQYF. CDR3 in DNA: TGTGCCAGCAGCTTAGCTAGGCCTAGCGGGCGGATCCAGACACCGGATACGCAGTATTTT.

The chain is built from TRBV10-3 and TRBJ1-2; D unresolved. Germline V gene sequence: CDR1 ENHRY, CDR2 SYGVKD. The CDR3 extends over 15 amino acids. V dropped 1 base and J dropped 7 bases, with 16 bases sitting between them. The CDR3 bases are TGTGCCATCAGTGAGTTCGGGGAGGGAGACGCTGGCTACACCTTC. This codes for CAISEFGEGDAGYTF.

The J gene is TRBJ2-1, the V gene TRBV25-1; 10 bases line up with TRBD2. Germline CDR1 is MGHDK and CDR2 is SYGVNS. This CDR3 has 13 residues. Losses at the gene ends were 10 bases for V and 8 bases for J; bases not matched to a gene: 8. The CDR3 nucleotides read TGTGCCACCGAGCGGGAGGGCCGTTATGAGCAGTTCTTC. This codes for CATEREGRYEQFF.

The CDR3 DNA is TGCGCCAGCAGCCCGGACACTCTCGGGGAGACCCAGTACTTC. Its translation is CASSPDTLGETQYF. The genes are TRBV5-1 and TRBJ2-5; the D gene is possibly TRBD1 (5 bases). The germline V and J ends were trimmed by 4 bases and 5 bases, with 15 bases remaining between them. CDR1 SGHRS and CDR2 YFSETQ come from the germline V gene. The CDR3 is 14 amino acids.